This is a list of T cell receptor beta chains from one sample in a study of blood T cell dynamics during melanoma immunotherapy. Only in-frame clones appear in the TCRdb table, and some are missing; sequencing was by immunoSEQ multiplex PCR. Of approximately 14,000 clones in the sample, around 86% are singletons; the top ten hold approximately 5.1%. Material: blood, obtained from a patient treated with checkpoint blockade. Receptor source: a human donor with melanoma. Both conserved end residues are part of each CDR3. Where a row states a size, it is once, few, many or the class of an expanded clone; other rows omit it.

v_call	j_call	clone_size	cdr3_aa
TRBV11-2	TRBJ2-1	NA	CASSVSWEQFF
TRBV5-4	TRBJ2-1	NA	CASSLTGSGLNEQFF
TRBV7-8	TRBJ2-3	NA	CASSLRGAYRTDTQYF
TRBV5-1	TRBJ2-7	NA	CASSLERSYEQYF
TRBV14	TRBJ2-5	once	CASSHRLETQYF
TRBV5-1	TRBJ2-5	NA	CASSLGQGWETQYF
TRBV11-1	TRBJ2-5	NA	CASSPGTGGAQYF
TRBV29-1	TRBJ1-1	once	CSVADPEAFF
TRBV28	TRBJ2-7	once	CASSWGLLGAYEQYF
TRBV14	TRBJ2-5	NA	CASSHLTGGGETQYF
TRBV10-3	TRBJ2-5	NA	CAISETSGQETQYF
TRBV7-7	TRBJ2-5	NA	CASSSRAWETQYF
TRBV7-2	TRBJ1-1	NA	CASSLGANTEAFF
TRBV28	TRBJ2-2	NA	CASRWNQGLAITGELFF
TRBV2	TRBJ2-2	NA	CASSGVGMNTGELFF
TRBV29-1	TRBJ1-5	NA	CSVEFGINQPQHF
TRBV18	TRBJ1-4	NA	CASSTSAANEKLFF
TRBV9	TRBJ2-5	NA	CASSVEGLAKETQYF
TRBV9	TRBJ2-3	NA	CASSVDGLAGGTDTQYF
TRBV2	TRBJ2-5	NA	CASSSVGEETQYF
TRBV5-1	TRBJ1-2	few	CASSSDRGYGYTF
TRBV28	TRBJ2-7	NA	CASSLNNYRAEQYF
TRBV19	TRBJ1-2	NA	CASSPTRGNYGYTF
TRBV9	TRBJ1-5	few	CASSVEGSSNQPQHF
TRBV4-3	TRBJ2-3	NA	CASSLGADTQYF
TRBV2	TRBJ2-2	once	CASSVPTGGNLNTGELFF
TRBV28	TRBJ1-1	NA	CASSSGTGGGAFF
TRBV7-6	TRBJ2-2	NA	CASSSRDLTRELFF
TRBV9	TRBJ2-1	once	CASSAGTLGANEQFF
TRBV30	NA	NA	CAWSQGVSYEQYF
TRBV5-1	TRBJ2-5	NA	CASNRAGGPQEQYF
TRBV7-9	TRBJ1-1	NA	CASSSGGSEEAFF